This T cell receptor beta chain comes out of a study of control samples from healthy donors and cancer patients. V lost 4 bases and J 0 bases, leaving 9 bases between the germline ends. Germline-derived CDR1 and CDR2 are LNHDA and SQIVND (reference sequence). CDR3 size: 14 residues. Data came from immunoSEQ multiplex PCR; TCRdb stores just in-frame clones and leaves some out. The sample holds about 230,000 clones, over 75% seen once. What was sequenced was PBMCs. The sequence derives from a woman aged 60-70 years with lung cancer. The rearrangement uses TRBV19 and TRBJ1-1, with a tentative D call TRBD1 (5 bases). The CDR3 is CASSSRTLNTEAFF. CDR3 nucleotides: TGTGCCAGTAGTAGTCGGACACTGAACACTGAAGCTTTCTTT.